The rows below give T cell receptor beta chains drawn from one sample of a study of regulatory T cells in long-lasting Graves disease. MiXCR, applied by TCRdb to the multiplex PCR reads, yields one record per CDR3 protein. Altogether 240,000 or so distinct CDR3 sequences are present, just over 20% being singletons, with the ten largest covering 11% to 15%. The specimen was peripheral blood mononuclear cells (PBMCs), collected at new diagnosis, from a patient treated with antithyroid drugs. Receptors originate from a female donor with Graves disease. The CDR3 runs from the conserved cysteine through the conserved F or W. The order of the fields is J gene, V gene, clone size, D gene, CDR3 length, CDR3 protein, CDR3 DNA. The D gene is left open where the match is weak. Size is omitted from some rows. Given values are once, few, many or a class for expanded clones.

TRBJ2-4 TRBV5-4 few NA 15 CASSLFPETENIQYF TGTGCCAGCAGCTTATTTCCCGAGACCGAAAACATTCAGTACTTC
TRBJ1-5 TRBV10-3 many NA 13 CAIKGDSNQPQHF TGTGCCATCAAAGGCGATAGCAATCAGCCCCAGCATTTT
TRBJ1-6 TRBV7-2 many TRBD1 14 CASSYGDRDSPLHF TGTGCCAGCAGCTACGGGGACAGGGATTCACCCCTCCACTTT
TRBJ1-2 TRBV4-1 few TRBD1 14 CASSQGTGLYGYTF TGCGCCAGCAGCCAGGGGACAGGGCTCTATGGCTACACCTTC
TRBJ2-1 TRBV20-1 few TRBD2 14 CSAETSGVRNEQFF TGCAGTGCTGAGACTAGCGGGGTTCGCAATGAGCAGTTCTTC
TRBJ2-5 TRBV5-1 many TRBD2 15 CASRRSGSLGETQYF TGCGCCAGCAGGCGAAGCGGGAGCCTAGGGGAGACCCAGTACTTC
TRBJ1-5 TRBV27 many NA 14 CASSFAGINQPQHF TGTGCCAGCAGTTTTGCAGGGATCAATCAGCCCCAGCATTTT
TRBJ1-1 TRBV6-5 many TRBD1 13 CASSYNRGPEAFF TGTGCCAGCAGTTATAACAGGGGGCCGGAAGCTTTCTTT
TRBJ1-1 TRBV11-3 many NA 18 CASSLGGFGSPLNTEAFF TGTGCCAGCAGCTTAGGGGGTTTTGGATCGCCCTTGAACACTGAAGCTTTCTTT
TRBJ2-7 TRBV7-9 NA TRBD1 15 CASSLAGQGAQEQYF TGTGCCAGCAGCTTAGCGGGACAGGGGGCGCAAGAGCAGTACTTC
TRBJ2-7 TRBV27 many NA 16 CASTQRKGQTTYEQYF TGTGCCAGCACCCAGAGGAAAGGGCAGACTACCTACGAGCAGTACTTC
TRBJ1-1 TRBV24-1 few TRBD1 15 CATSDNRGGAPEAFF TGTGCCACCAGTGATAACAGGGGGGGGGCACCTGAAGCTTTCTTT
TRBJ2-7 TRBV2 many NA 14 CASSGSLLGNEQYF TGTGCCAGCAGTGGGAGCCTGCTTGGAAACGAGCAGTACTTC
TRBJ2-4 TRBV7-2 many NA 14 CASSSYLAKNIQYF TGTGCCAGCAGCTCATACTTAGCCAAAAACATTCAGTACTTC
TRBJ2-5 TRBV19 few NA 13 CASSIDFEETQYF TGTGCCAGTAGTATTGACTTTGAAGAGACCCAGTACTTC
TRBJ2-1 TRBV7-9 many TRBD2 17 CASSFSASGSSYNEQFF TGTGCCAGCAGCTTTTCGGCTAGCGGGAGCTCCTACAATGAGCAGTTCTTC